A selection of T cell receptor beta chains follows, all from one sample in a study of cytomegalovirus exposure and HLA in healthy donors. The data were produced by immunoSEQ multiplex PCR, yet TCRdb's version contains in-frame clones alone and is incomplete. The profile shows over 150,000 clones, around 90% of them singletons. The sample taken for sequencing was PBMCs. The source is a woman aged 30 to 39 in good health and CMV-seronegative. CDR3s include the opening cysteine and the closing phenylalanine or tryptophan. D genes are given only for firm matches. The size field is filled for only some rows; it gives once, few, many or a size class.

>13|TRBV5-6|.|.|TRBJ1-2
TGTGCCAGCAGCCTAGTCGGGGATGATGGCTACACCTTC
CASSLVGDDGYTF
>15|TRBV7-9|.|once|TRBJ2-3
TGTGCCAGCAGCCCCAGGGGCAGTTACACAGATACGCAGTATTTT
CASSPRGSYTDTQYF
>16|TRBV18|TRBD2|.|TRBJ2-1
TGTGCCAGCTCACCATTGGCTAGCGGGCCGATGGATGAGCAGTTCTTC
CASSPLASGPMDEQFF
>13|TRBV28|.|.|TRBJ2-3
TGTGCCAGCAGTTTAAACACGCCGGGTACGCAGTATTTT
CASSLNTPGTQYF
>16|TRBV6-5|.|.|TRBJ1-3
TGTGCCAGCTGTTTAGGAGGGTACCGCTCTGGAAACACCATATATTTT
CASCLGGYRSGNTIYF
>12|TRBV6-6|TRBD2|.|TRBJ2-5
TGTGCCAGCAGTCAGGGAGGGGAGACCCAGTACTTC
CASSQGGETQYF
>15|TRBV2|TRBD1|.|TRBJ2-7
TGTGCCAGCAGCCCGGGGACAGGGGTGGCCTACGAGCAGTACTTC
CASSPGTGVAYEQYF
>14|TRBV5-4|.|.|TRBJ1-3
TGTGCCAGCAGCTTGGGCAGGGATGGAAACACCATATATTTT
CASSLGRDGNTIYF
>18|TRBV15|.|.|TRBJ1-5
TGTGCCACCAGCAGAGGTCGGAACCAGGAGACAGAGGATCAGCCCCAGCATTTT
CATSRGRNQETEDQPQHF
>13|TRBV19|.|.|TRBJ2-2
TGTGCCAGTAGTAACACAGGGATCGGGGAGCTGTTTTTT
CASSNTGIGELFF
>10|TRBV7-8|.|.|TRBJ2-1
TGTGCCACGAGTTTGGATGAGCAGTTCTTC
CATSLDEQFF
>11|TRBV20-1|TRBD1|.|TRBJ2-7
TGCAGTGCTGGGGACAGCTACGAGCAGTACTTC
CSAGDSYEQYF
>15|TRBV10-2|TRBD2|.|TRBJ2-5
TGCGCCAGCAGTGAAGGGGCGGGGGGACTTTCGACCCAGTACTTC
CASSEGAGGLSTQYF
>15|TRBV6-5|TRBD1|.|TRBJ1-2
TGTGCCAGCGCCGGGACAGGGGGCAAGAACTATGGCTACACCTTC
CASAGTGGKNYGYTF
>15|TRBV13|.|.|TRBJ2-7
TGTGCCAGCAGCTCAAGCGGGCTCGGTTCCTACGAGCAGTACTTC
CASSSSGLGSYEQYF
>17|TRBV7-9|TRBD1|.|TRBJ2-6
TGTGCCAGCAGCTTAGGATGGACAGGGGCTGGGGCCAACGTCCTGACTTTC
CASSLGWTGAGANVLTF
>13|TRBV2|.|once|TRBJ1-2
TGTGCCAGCAGTGAAGGTTGGGCGCAGGGCTACACCTTC
CASSEGWAQGYTF
>16|TRBV18|TRBD1|.|TRBJ2-7
TGTGCCAGCTCCCGGGTCGCCGGGACAGGGTATCAGGAGCAGTACTTC
CASSRVAGTGYQEQYF
>12|TRBV28|.|.|TRBJ2-2
TGTGCCAGCAGTTCCGACACCGGGGAGCTGTTTTTT
CASSSDTGELFF
>14|TRBV9|TRBD2|.|TRBJ2-7
TGTGCCAGCAGCGTAGGCGGGGGGACCTACGAGCAGTACTTC
CASSVGGGTYEQYF
>16|TRBV27|.|.|TRBJ1-2
TGTGCCAGCAGCCCCCCGGGGGGGAGGGGACTTCGTGGCTACACCTTC
CASSPPGGRGLRGYTF
>13|TRBV28|.|.|TRBJ2-5
TGTGCCAGCAGCACAGGGAACCCAGAGACCCAGTACTTC
CASSTGNPETQYF
>13|TRBV12-5|.|few|TRBJ1-1
TGTGCTAGTGGTTGGTCGAGAAACACTGAAGCTTTCTTT
CASGWSRNTEAFF
>13|TRBV6-5|.|.|TRBJ1-2
TGTGCCAGCAAGGGGCAGCGCGTGGATGGCTACACCTTC
CASKGQRVDGYTF
>17|TRBV27|.|.|TRBJ2-1
TGTGCCAGCAGCTCAGTCCCTTTTTCCTCCTCCTACAATGAGCAGTTCTTC
CASSSVPFSSSYNEQFF
>13|TRBV2|.|.|TRBJ2-7
TGTGCCAGCAGTACCTCCACAGGCGGCGAGCAGTACTTC
CASSTSTGGEQYF
>15|TRBV19|.|.|TRBJ2-7
TGTGCCAGTAGTATCTGGCAGGGTAGCTCCTACGAGCAGTACTTC
CASSIWQGSSYEQYF
>15|TRBV7-9|.|.|TRBJ1-5
TGTGCCAGCAGCGAAAAGGGAGGAAGCAATCAGCCCCAGCATTTT
CASSEKGGSNQPQHF
>14|TRBV27|.|.|TRBJ2-1
TGTGCCAGCGCATCCGGGACATTTTACAATGAGCAGTTCTTC
CASASGTFYNEQFF
>15|TRBV6-5|.|.|TRBJ1-1
TGTGCCAGCAGATTTTTTGACGGCGGCGGCGGTGAAGCTTTCTTT
CASRFFDGGGGEAFF
>16|TRBV2|TRBD1|.|TRBJ1-6
TGTGCCAGCACCTGGACAGGGACAGTGCCCAATTCACCCCTCCACTTT
CASTWTGTVPNSPLHF